The 16 T cell receptor beta chains below were found in one sample sequenced in a study of blood T cell repertoires in COVID-19. Sequenced by immunoSEQ multiplex PCR; TCRdb stores in-frame clones only, minus some. The data contain about 160,000 clones, approximately 80% of them singletons. Sequencing was carried out using peripheral blood. The receptors come from a human donor in a cohort sampled during active COVID-19.

This chain connects TRBV30 to TRBJ1-2, with D perhaps TRBD1 (5 bases). Trimming removed 2 bases from V and 3 bases from J, with 10 bases in between. From germline, CDR1 is GTSNPN and CDR2 SVGIG (reference sequence). This CDR3 comprises 13 residues. DNA for the CDR3: TGTGCCTGGAGTCGGGACTTGGACTATGGCTACACCTTC. Translated, it gives CAWSRDLDYGYTF. Variable domain in full (rest from reference TRBV30 and TRBJ1-2): SQTIHQWPATLVQPVGSPLSLECTVEGTSNPNLYWYRQAAGRGLQLLFYSVGIGQISSEVPQNLSASRPQDRQFILSSKKLLLSDSGFYLCAWSRDLDYGYTFGSGTRLTVV.

J is TRBJ2-3 and V is TRBV18; 11 bases map to TRBD2. This CDR3 comprises 18 residues. The V and J ends lost 3 bases and 2 bases, in that order; junction bases with no gene match: 10. Germline values: CDR1 KGHSH, CDR2 LQKENI. CDR3 DNA: TGTGCCAGCTCACCGAAAGCCCAACTAGCGGGGGACACAGATACGCAGTATTTT. Residues: CASSPKAQLAGDTDTQYF.

The chain recombines TRBV10-3 with TRBJ1-2; 8 bases map to TRBD1. This CDR3 is 12 amino acids long. V lost 7 bases and J lost 6; bases outside the gene matches: 4. In germline, CDR1 is ENHRY, CDR2 SYGVKD. The CDR3 sequence is CAIKGQADGYTF. CDR3 bases: TGTGCCATCAAGGGACAGGCGGATGGCTACACCTTC.

This chain joins TRBV4-1 and TRBJ2-3; TRBD2 matches 10 bases. Germline trimming cut 0 bases from V and 6 bases from J; bases unmatched to any gene: 15. The germline gives CDR1 MGHRA, CDR2 YSYEKL. The CDR3 extends over 19 amino acids. CDR3 bases: TGCGCCAGCAGCCAAGATTGGGCTAGCGGGGGACCTGGGGTGGATACGCAGTATTTT. Translation: CASSQDWASGGPGVDTQYF.

This chain joins TRBV25-1 and TRBJ2-7; D possibly corresponds to TRBD1 (6 bases). The CDR3 has 12 amino acids. Trimming took off 6 bases at V and 9 bases at J, with 15 bases between the two ends. Germline CDR1 reads MGHDK; CDR2 reads SYGVNS. This chain's CDR3 is CASRGDTEWQYF. For the CDR3, the DNA is TGTGCCAGCAGGGGGGACACCGAATGGCAGTACTTC.

This clone was counted ten times or more. The chain is built from TRBV10-2 and TRBJ1-5; the D gene is possibly TRBD1 (6 bases). CDR3 size: 15 residues. The germline V gene encodes CDR1 WSHSY and CDR2 SAAADI. Trimming took off 3 bases at V and 6 bases at J, with 15 bases between the two ends. This chain's CDR3 is CASSDWAGASQPQHF. The DNA of the CDR3 is TGCGCCAGCAGTGATTGGGCGGGGGCTAGTCAGCCCCAGCATTTT.

V is TRBV3-1 (or the pseudogene TRBV3-2) and J is TRBJ2-7; D not resolved. The germline V and J ends were trimmed by 3 bases and 3 bases, with 6 bases remaining between them. Germline CDR1 reads LGHDT; CDR2 reads YNNKEL (reference sequence). CDR3 size: 12 residues. CDR3 coding DNA: TGTGCCAGCAGCCAGTCAGACTACGAGCAGTACTTC. It encodes CASSQSDYEQYF.

This clone was detected only a few times. This same CDR3 is encoded by further DNA sequences in the sample. The rearrangement links TRBV5-1 to TRBJ1-3; D gene ambiguous. This CDR3 spans 15 amino acids. Germline V gene lookup returns CDR1 SGHRS and CDR2 YFSETQ. V was cut by 0 bases and J by 2 bases, with 9 bases left in between. The CDR3 here is CASSLAGTTGNTIYF. The CDR3 DNA reads TGCGCCAGCAGCTTGGCTGGCACTACTGGAAACACCATATATTTT.

This chain links TRBV18 with TRBJ2-5, with 10 positions matching TRBD2. Trimming cost V 0 bases and J 4 bases; bases outside gene matches: 11. This CDR3 is built from 18 residues. Germline V CDR1 and CDR2: KGHSH, LQKENI. CDR3 nucleotides: TGTGCCAGCTCACCACCGCCTAGCGGGAGTGCAGGAGGAGAGACCCAGTACTTC. Its protein is CASSPPPSGSAGGETQYF.

V usage is TRBV30 and J usage is TRBJ1-1, with D uncertain. CDR1 GTSNPN and CDR2 SVGIG come from the germline V gene (reference sequence). V lost 3 bases, J lost 13 bases, and 15 bases lay in between. The CDR3 runs to 11 residues. The DNA of the CDR3 is TGTGCCTGGAGATCGATCGATCGGGTTTTCTTT. This translates into CAWRSIDRVFF.

The chain carries TRBV12-5 and TRBJ1-4; no reliable D call. The CDR3 sequence is 11 residues long. Germline CDR1 and CDR2: LGHNT and FRNRAP. This CDR3 reads CAVEDNEKLFF. The CDR3 DNA reads as TGTGCCGTGGAGGATAATGAAAAACTGTTTTTT.

The genes are TRBV2 and TRBJ2-6; TRBD1 might be the D (5 bases). The CDR3 is 15 residues long. The V gene lost 4 bases and the J gene lost 0 bases, with 7 bases spanning the gap. CDR1 is SNHLY, CDR2 FYNNEI, per germline. CDR3 loop: CASSGGSSGANVLTF. In DNA, the CDR3 is TGTGCCAGCAGTGGGGGCAGCTCTGGGGCCAACGTCCTGACTTTC.

The chain couples TRBV2 to TRBJ2-3, with D possibly matching TRBD2 (5 bases). The CDR3 loop spans 13 amino acids. Germline-derived CDR1 and CDR2 are SNHLY and FYNNEI. V was pared by 4 bases and J by 3 bases, with 8 bases between. Here the CDR3 reads CASSATGTDTQYF. In DNA form, the CDR3 reads TGTGCCAGCAGTGCCACGGGGACAGATACGCAGTATTTT.

This rearrangement joins TRBV6-2 or TRBV6-3 to TRBJ2-2; 11 bases match TRBD2. The CDR3 loop spans 16 amino acids. Germline V gene lookup returns CDR1 MNHEY and CDR2 SVGEGT. J was trimmed by 0 bases and V by 5 bases; bases with no gene match: 2. The CDR3 bases are TGTGCCAGCAGTAGGGGACTAGCGGCGAACACCGGGGAGCTGTTTTTT. Protein product: CASSRGLAANTGELFF.

The chain joins TRBV7-9 to TRBJ2-1; TRBD2 matches at 10 bases. CDR1 SEHNR and CDR2 FQNEAQ come from the germline V gene (reference sequence). Unmatched junction bases numbered 13, after V lost 4 bases and J lost 7 bases. The CDR3 is 17 residues long. The CDR3 sequence: CASSSPTLAGARNEQFF. The CDR3 coding sequence is TGTGCCAGCAGCTCGCCCACCCTAGCGGGAGCAAGAAATGAGCAGTTCTTC.

The chain uses TRBV2 and TRBJ2-4; D is ambiguous. Deletions cut 4 bases from V and 0 bases from J, with 7 bases between. Per germline, CDR1 SNHLY and CDR2 FYNNEI. This CDR3 contains 14 residues. Here the CDR3 reads CASSAVIAKNIQYF. DNA for the CDR3: TGTGCCAGCAGTGCGGTCATAGCCAAAAACATTCAGTACTTC.